A selection of T cell receptor beta chains follows, all from one sample in a study of blood T cell dynamics during melanoma immunotherapy. The assay was immunoSEQ multiplex PCR, and TCRdb's table has in-frame clones only and misses some. The sample lists approximately 12,000 clones, roughly 86% occurring once. The material was blood, obtained from a patient treated with checkpoint blockade. These receptor sequences come from a human donor with melanoma. CDR3s include the opening cysteine and the closing phenylalanine or tryptophan. A D gene is named only where the DNA matches it firmly. Where a row states a size, it is once, few, many or the class of an expanded clone; other rows omit it.

.	.	TRBJ2-1	TRBV7-9	TGTGCCAGCAGCTTATACCGAGGAAATGAGCAGTTCTTC	CASSLYRGNEQFF
once	.	TRBJ2-7	TRBV27	TGTGCCTCTTGCCTGGAGGCTGGAAAGTACTTC	CASCLEAGKYF
.	TRBD2	TRBJ2-7	TRBV7-9	TGTGCCAGCAGCCCACGCGGTAGCGGGAGTACCTACGAGCAGTACTTC	CASSPRGSGSTYEQYF
.	.	TRBJ2-5	TRBV5-1	TGCGCCAGCAGCCAGGGGGGCCAAGAGACCCAGTACTTC	CASSQGGQETQYF
.	.	TRBJ1-1	TRBV7-8	TGTGCCAGCAGCTATGGACAGCTGAACACTGAAGCTTTCTTT	CASSYGQLNTEAFF
.	.	TRBJ2-5	TRBV6-6	TGTGCCAGCAGTGGGTTTGGTCAAGAGACCCAGTACTTC	CASSGFGQETQYF
.	.	TRBJ2-3	TRBV29-1	TGCAGCGTTCGAACTCCTAGGGGACGCACAGATACGCAGTATTTT	CSVRTPRGRTDTQYF
.	.	TRBJ2-7	TRBV30	TGTGCCTGGAGTAAAAACGAAGGCTACGAGCAGTACTTC	CAWSKNEGYEQYF
.	.	TRBJ2-1	TRBV15	TGTGCCACCAGCAGAGATATGAGCTCCTACAATGAGCAGTTCTTC	CATSRDMSSYNEQFF
.	TRBD2	TRBJ2-2	TRBV29-1	TGCAGCGCCCGCCGGGGGGAGAACACCGGGGAGCTGTTTTTT	CSARRGENTGELFF
.	.	TRBJ1-3	TRBV30	TGTGCCTGGAGGTCCAGACGGACAAACACCATATATTTT	CAWRSRRTNTIYF
.	.	TRBJ1-5	TRBV27	TGTGCCAGCAGTCAACGAGTAGGGTACAATCAGCCCCAGCATTTT	CASSQRVGYNQPQHF
.	.	TRBJ2-2	TRBV4-1	TGCGCCAGCAGCCCGGGGTTACGGAACACCGGGGAGCTGTTTTTT	CASSPGLRNTGELFF
.	TRBD1	TRBJ2-1	TRBV11-2	TGTGCCAGCAGCCCTATTGTGGGGACAGGGTACAATGAGCAGTTCTTC	CASSPIVGTGYNEQFF
.	.	TRBJ2-7	TRBV4-1	TGCGCCAGCAGCCACGCGATGGGTAGGGCTAAGGGCTACGAGCAGTACTTC	CASSHAMGRAKGYEQYF
once	TRBD1	TRBJ2-7	TRBV25-1	TGTGCCAGCAGTCCTCAGGACAGGGCGGGCTACGAGCAGTACTTC	CASSPQDRAGYEQYF
.	TRBD2	TRBJ2-3	TRBV5-6	TGTGCCAGCAGCTTGGCCGGCGGGGGGAGCACAGATACGCAGTATTTT	CASSLAGGGSTDTQYF
.	.	TRBJ2-2	TRBV11-3	TGTGCCAGCAGCTTAAGCGGCACCGGGGAGCTGTTTTTT	CASSLSGTGELFF
.	.	TRBJ1-2	TRBV2	TGTGCCAGCTCACCCACGGGCATCTCCATATACTATGGCTACACCTTC	CASSPTGISIYYGYTF
.	TRBD1	TRBJ1-3	TRBV2	TGTGCCAGCAGTAACAGGGGATCTGGAAACACCATATATTTT	CASSNRGSGNTIYF
.	.	TRBJ2-3	TRBV19	TGTGCCAGTAGTATAGGGCTAGCGCTGAGCACAGATACGCAGTATTTT	CASSIGLALSTDTQYF
.	.	TRBJ1-5	TRBV5-1	TGCGCCAGCAGCCCGGCGGGCTATTATAGCAATCAGCCCCAGCATTTT	CASSPAGYYSNQPQHF
.	.	TRBJ2-7	TRBV6-5	TGTGCCAGCAGTTCCTCAGGGGGGTACGAGCAGTACTTC	CASSSSGGYEQYF
.	.	TRBJ2-7	TRBV30	TGTGCCTGGCACAAGGAGACTCGCGAGCAGTACTTC	CAWHKETREQYF
.	TRBD2	TRBJ2-5	TRBV5-6	TGTGCCAGCAGCTTGGTTCAATGGGCTAGCGGCATTACTGGAGTGACCCAGTACTTC	CASSLVQWASGITGVTQYF
.	TRBD1	TRBJ2-5	TRBV7-8	TGTGCCAGCAGCCAAGACAGGGGGCGCGAGGAGACCCAGTACTTC	CASSQDRGREETQYF
.	TRBD2	TRBJ2-5	TRBV2	TGTGCCAGCAGTCCCAGGACTAGCGGGAGGGGGGACGAGACCCAGTACTTC	CASSPRTSGRGDETQYF
once	TRBD2	TRBJ2-3	TRBV7-9	TGTGCCAGCAGCCCGGGAGGGGGGTTGGATACGCAGTATTTT	CASSPGGGLDTQYF
.	.	TRBJ2-7	TRBV7-2	TGTGCCAGCAGCCCCTCATCGGCGTACGAGCAGTACTTC	CASSPSSAYEQYF
.	.	TRBJ1-1	TRBV7-8	TGTGCCAGCAGCTTAGAGATGAACACTGAAGCTTTCTTT	CASSLEMNTEAFF
.	.	TRBJ1-2	TRBV19	TGTGCCAGTAGTACCTCTGCCAGCGTGGGTGGCTACACCTTC	CASSTSASVGGYTF
few	TRBD2	TRBJ2-7	TRBV11-3	TGTGCCAGCAGCTTACTAGCGGGAAATTACGAGCAGTACTTC	CASSLLAGNYEQYF
once	.	TRBJ2-2	TRBV13	TGTGCCAGCAGCCCCCCCCAGGCTCAGAACACCGGGGAGCTGTTTTTT	CASSPPQAQNTGELFF
.	.	TRBJ1-5	TRBV30	TGTGCCTGGGACGGCGGCCTTAATCAGCCCCAGCATTTT	CAWDGGLNQPQHF
.	TRBD1	TRBJ2-7	TRBV6-6	TGTGCCAGCAGTCCGGACAGGGGATCGGGCGAGCAGTACTTC	CASSPDRGSGEQYF
.	.	TRBJ1-2	TRBV5-1	TGCGCCAGCAGCGCCGGGGGGGCAGACCTCTATGGCTACACCTTC	CASSAGGADLYGYTF
.	.	TRBJ2-1	TRBV19	TGTGCCAGTAGTATTCCAGGGGGGAGAGCCTATGAGCAGTTCTTC	CASSIPGGRAYEQFF
.	.	TRBJ2-7	TRBV21-1	TGTGCCAGCAGCAAAGCTACACGCTCCTACGAGCAGTACTTC	CASSKATRSYEQYF
.	.	TRBJ1-2	TRBV6-5	TGTGCCAGCAGTTCCCAAGGGGGTCCTGCTTCCTCTGGCTACACCTTC	CASSSQGGPASSGYTF
.	.	TRBJ1-6	TRBV7-2	TGTGCCAGCAGCGTAGCTCCTTCACCCCTCCACTTT	CASSVAPSPLHF
.	TRBD1	TRBJ1-2	TRBV4-1	TGCGCCAGCAGCCAAGAAACAGGGGCGCGAAGCTATGGCTACACCTTC	CASSQETGARSYGYTF
.	.	TRBJ2-1	TRBV11-2	TGTGCCAGCAGCTCGGCCCTATACAATGAGCAGTTCTTC	CASSSALYNEQFF
.	.	TRBJ2-7	TRBV18	TGTGCCAGCTCACCCCGCGGGGTGGGGGGCAGCTACGAGCAGTACTTC	CASSPRGVGGSYEQYF
.	TRBD1	TRBJ2-1	TRBV11-2	TGTGCCAGCAGCCAAGTAGTTAGGGACAGGGTAGCTGAGCAGTTCTTC	CASSQVVRDRVAEQFF
.	TRBD1	TRBJ2-7	TRBV10-3	TGTGCCACCCACCGGGACAGGACTTCCTACGAGCAGTACTTC	CATHRDRTSYEQYF